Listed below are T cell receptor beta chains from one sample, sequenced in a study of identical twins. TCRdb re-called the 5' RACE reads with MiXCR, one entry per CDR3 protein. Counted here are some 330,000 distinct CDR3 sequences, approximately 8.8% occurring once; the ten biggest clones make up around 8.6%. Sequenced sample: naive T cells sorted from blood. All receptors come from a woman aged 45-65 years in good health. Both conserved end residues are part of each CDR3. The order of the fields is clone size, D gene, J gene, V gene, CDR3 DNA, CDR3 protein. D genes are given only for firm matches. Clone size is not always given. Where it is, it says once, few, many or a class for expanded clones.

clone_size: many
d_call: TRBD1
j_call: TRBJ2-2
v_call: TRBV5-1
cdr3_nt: TGCGCCAGCAGCTTTGACAGGGGATATAACACCGGGGAGCTGTTTTTT
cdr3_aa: CASSFDRGYNTGELFF

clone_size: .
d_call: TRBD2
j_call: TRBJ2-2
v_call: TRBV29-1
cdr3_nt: TGCAGCGTCGAGAAACTAGCGGGAGGACTGAACACCGGGGAGCTGTTTTTT
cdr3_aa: CSVEKLAGGLNTGELFF

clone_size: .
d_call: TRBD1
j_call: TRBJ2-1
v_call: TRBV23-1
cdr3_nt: TGCGCCAGCAGTCAAACCCCCGACGGGACAGGTTACAATGAGCAGTTCTTC
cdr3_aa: CASSQTPDGTGYNEQFF

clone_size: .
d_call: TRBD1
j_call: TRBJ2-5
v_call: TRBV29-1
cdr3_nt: TGCAGCTCTCAGGGGGACCCAGAGACCCAGTACTTC
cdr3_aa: CSSQGDPETQYF

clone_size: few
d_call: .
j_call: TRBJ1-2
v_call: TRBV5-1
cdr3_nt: TGCGCCAGCAGCTCCAGATCAGGAAACTATGGCTACACCTTC
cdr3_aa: CASSSRSGNYGYTF

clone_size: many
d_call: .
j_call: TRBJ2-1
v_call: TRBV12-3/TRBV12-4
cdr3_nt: TGTGCCAGCAGCCGGTCCGTTCGGCCATCATACAATGAGCAGTTCTTC
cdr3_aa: CASSRSVRPSYNEQFF

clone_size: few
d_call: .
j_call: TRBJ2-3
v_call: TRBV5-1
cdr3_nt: TGCGCCAGCAGCTCCGGGACGGACTATACAGATACGCAGTATTTT
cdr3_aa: CASSSGTDYTDTQYF

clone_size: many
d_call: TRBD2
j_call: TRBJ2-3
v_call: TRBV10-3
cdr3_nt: TGTGCCATCAAGGCTAGCGGGAGGCGGGGAGATACGCAGTATTTT
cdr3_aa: CAIKASGRRGDTQYF

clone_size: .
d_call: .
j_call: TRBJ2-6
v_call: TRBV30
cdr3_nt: TGTGCCTGGACGGGCTCTGGGGCCAACGTCCTGACTTTC
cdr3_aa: CAWTGSGANVLTF

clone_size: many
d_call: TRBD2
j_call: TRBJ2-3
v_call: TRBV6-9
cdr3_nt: TGTGCCAGCAGTCGGCCCGGGAGGAGGTATTTT
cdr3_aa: CASSRPGRRYF

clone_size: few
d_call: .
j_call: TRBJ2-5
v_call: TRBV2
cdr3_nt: TGTGCCAGCAGTGGAGATCCGGCGCAAGAGACCCAGTACTTC
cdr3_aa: CASSGDPAQETQYF

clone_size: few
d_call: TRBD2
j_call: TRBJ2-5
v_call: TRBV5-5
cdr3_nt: TGTGCCAGCAGCTCACTAGCGGGGGGCCAAGAGACCCAGTACTTC
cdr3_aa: CASSSLAGGQETQYF

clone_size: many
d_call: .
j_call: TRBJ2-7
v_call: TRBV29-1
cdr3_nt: TGCAGCGTTGGTGGGCACTCATACGAGCAGTACTTC
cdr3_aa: CSVGGHSYEQYF

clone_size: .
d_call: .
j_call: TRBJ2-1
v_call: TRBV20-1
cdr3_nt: TGCAGTGCAACCGGGGACTCTCCCTCCTACAATGAGCAGTTCTTC
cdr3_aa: CSATGDSPSYNEQFF

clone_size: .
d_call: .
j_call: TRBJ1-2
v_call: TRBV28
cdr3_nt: TGTGCCAGCAGTTCAGCTGCCTATGGCTACACCTTC
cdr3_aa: CASSSAAYGYTF

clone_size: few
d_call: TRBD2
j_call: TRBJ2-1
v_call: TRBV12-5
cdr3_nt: TGTGCTAGTGGTTTTTCGGCCGCCGGACTAGCGGGAGGCCACTCCTACAATGAGCAGTTCTTC
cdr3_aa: CASGFSAAGLAGGHSYNEQFF

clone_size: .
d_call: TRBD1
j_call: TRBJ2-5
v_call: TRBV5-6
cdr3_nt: TGTGCCAGCAGCTCACCTACTTCGACAGGGCGTGAGACCCAGTACTTC
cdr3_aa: CASSSPTSTGRETQYF

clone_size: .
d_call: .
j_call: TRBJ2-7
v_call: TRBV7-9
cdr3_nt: TGTGCCAGCAGCTTTAACCCAGCCTACGAGCAGTACTTC
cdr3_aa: CASSFNPAYEQYF

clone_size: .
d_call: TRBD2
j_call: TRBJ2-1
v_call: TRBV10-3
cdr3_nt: TGTGCCATCAGTGACAAGCTTACCGGGACTAGCGGGAGGTTGAATGAGCAGTTCTTC
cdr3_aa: CAISDKLTGTSGRLNEQFF

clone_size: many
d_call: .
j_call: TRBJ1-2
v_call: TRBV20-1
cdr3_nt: TGCAGTGCTCCCAAACAGCCTCCTAACTATGGCTACACCTTC
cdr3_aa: CSAPKQPPNYGYTF

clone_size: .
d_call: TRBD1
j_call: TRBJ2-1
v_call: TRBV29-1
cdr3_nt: TGCAGCGTTCCTTCGACAGGGGGCGCAAATGAGCAGTTCTTC
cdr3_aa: CSVPSTGGANEQFF

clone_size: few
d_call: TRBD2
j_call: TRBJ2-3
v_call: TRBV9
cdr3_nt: TGTGCCAGCAGCGTAACCCCCCTAGCGGGAGTTAGCACAGATACGCAGTATTTT
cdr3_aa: CASSVTPLAGVSTDTQYF

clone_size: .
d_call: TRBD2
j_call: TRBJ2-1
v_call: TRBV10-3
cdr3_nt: TGTGCCATCAGCGGGACTAGCGGGAGTCGAAATGAGCAGTTCTTC
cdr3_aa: CAISGTSGSRNEQFF

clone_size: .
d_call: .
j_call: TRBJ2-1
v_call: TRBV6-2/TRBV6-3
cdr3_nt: TGTGCCAGCAGTTACTCCGGACAAACCCCGGCCCATGAGCAGTTCTTC
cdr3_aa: CASSYSGQTPAHEQFF

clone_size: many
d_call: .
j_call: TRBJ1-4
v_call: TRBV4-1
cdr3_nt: TGCGCCAGCAGCCAAGAGTTGGAGGGCTATGAAAAACTGTTTTTT
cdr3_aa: CASSQELEGYEKLFF

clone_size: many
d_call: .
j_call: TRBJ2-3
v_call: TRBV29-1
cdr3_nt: TGCAGCGCCGGGCAGGGCTGGACAGATACGCAGTATTTT
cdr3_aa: CSAGQGWTDTQYF

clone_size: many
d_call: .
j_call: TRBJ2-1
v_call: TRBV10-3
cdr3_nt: TGTGCCATCAGTGAGGAAGAATACAATGAGCAGTTCTTC
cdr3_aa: CAISEEEYNEQFF

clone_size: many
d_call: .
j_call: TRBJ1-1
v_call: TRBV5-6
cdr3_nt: TGTGCCAGCAGCTTGGATGGTTCTGAAGCTTTCTTT
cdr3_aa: CASSLDGSEAFF

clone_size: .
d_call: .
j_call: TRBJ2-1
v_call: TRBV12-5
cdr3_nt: TGTGCTAGTGGTTTGGTACGTGCCAGCTCCTACAATGAGCAGTTCTTC
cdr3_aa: CASGLVRASSYNEQFF

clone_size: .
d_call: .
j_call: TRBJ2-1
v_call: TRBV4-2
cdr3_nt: TGTGCCAGCAGCCTACCCGGGCCGGGTCGAGATGAGCAGTTCTTC
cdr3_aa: CASSLPGPGRDEQFF

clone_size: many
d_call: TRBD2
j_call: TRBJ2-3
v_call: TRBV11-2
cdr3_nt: TGTGCCAGCAGCTTAGGAGCGGGAGGGCCTGGAGATACGCAGTATTTT
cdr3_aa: CASSLGAGGPGDTQYF

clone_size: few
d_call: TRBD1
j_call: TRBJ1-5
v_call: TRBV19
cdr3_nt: TGTGCCAGTAGTACACAGACAGGGGGTAGTCAGCCCCAGCATTTT
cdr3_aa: CASSTQTGGSQPQHF

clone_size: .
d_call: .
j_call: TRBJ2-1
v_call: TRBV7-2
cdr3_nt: TGTGCCAGCAGGATAATATACAATGAGCAGTTCTTC
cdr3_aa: CASRIIYNEQFF

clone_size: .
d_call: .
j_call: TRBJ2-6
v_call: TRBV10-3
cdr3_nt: TGTGCCATCCGTAGGGAGTCTGGGGCCAACGTCCTGACTTTC
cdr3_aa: CAIRRESGANVLTF

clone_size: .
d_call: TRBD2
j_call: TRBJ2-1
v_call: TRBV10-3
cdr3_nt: TGTGCCATCGGGACTACCATTGACAATGAGCAGTTCTTC
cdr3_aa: CAIGTTIDNEQFF

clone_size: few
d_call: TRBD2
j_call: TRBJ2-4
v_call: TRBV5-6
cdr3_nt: TGTGCCAGCAGCTTAGCGGGAGAGGTAATTCAGTACTTC
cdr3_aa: CASSLAGEVIQYF

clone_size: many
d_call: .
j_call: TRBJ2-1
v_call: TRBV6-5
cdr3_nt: TGTGCCAGCAATCTAATCTACAATGAGCAGTTCTTC
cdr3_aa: CASNLIYNEQFF

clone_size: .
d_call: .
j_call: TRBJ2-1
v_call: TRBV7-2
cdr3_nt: TGTGCCAGCAGCTTATCGGCGGTTACTAACAATGAGCAGTTCTTC
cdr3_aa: CASSLSAVTNNEQFF

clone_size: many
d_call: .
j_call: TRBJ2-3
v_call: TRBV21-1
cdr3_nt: TGTGCCAGCAGCAGGGGGATCCCGGGCGATTGGCAGTATTTT
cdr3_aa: CASSRGIPGDWQYF

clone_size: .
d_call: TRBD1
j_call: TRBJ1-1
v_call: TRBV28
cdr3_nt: TGTGCCAGCAGTCTAAGACAGGGGCAGAACACTGAAGCTTTCTTT
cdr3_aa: CASSLRQGQNTEAFF

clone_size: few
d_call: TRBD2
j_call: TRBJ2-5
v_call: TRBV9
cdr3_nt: TGTGCCAGCAGCGTAGCATCCGGGACTAGCGGCCCACAAGAGACCCAGTACTTC
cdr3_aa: CASSVASGTSGPQETQYF

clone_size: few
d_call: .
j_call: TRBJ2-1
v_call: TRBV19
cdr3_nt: TGTGCCAGTAGTAGTACACAGGGCCCTGAGCAGTTCTTC
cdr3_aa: CASSSTQGPEQFF